A selection of T cell receptor beta chains follows, all from one sample in a study of post-analysis software for immune sequencing data. TCRdb passed the PCR reads through MiXCR, listing each CDR3 protein once. The table lists about 540,000 distinct CDR3 sequences, around a third of them singletons, with around 6.1% in the top ten. Sequenced input: blood. Receptors originate from a girl aged 2-17 years with multiple sclerosis. The CDR3 runs from the conserved cysteine through the conserved F or W. D genes are given only for firm matches. Clone size appears in some rows only: once, few, many, or a class for an expanded clone.

length	V	size	D	J	CDR3	DNA
14	TRBV9	few	-	TRBJ2-2	CASSPTQGAGELFF	TGTGCCAGCAGCCCCACCCAGGGAGCCGGGGAGCTGTTTTTT
14	TRBV6-5	few	TRBD1	TRBJ1-1	CASSGNRGSPEAFF	TGTGCCAGCAGTGGTAACAGGGGTTCCCCTGAAGCTTTCTTT
14	TRBV29-1	-	TRBD1	TRBJ2-7	CSVAGTGASYEQYF	TGCAGCGTTGCTGGGACAGGGGCTTCCTACGAGCAGTACTTC
17	TRBV3-1	-	-	TRBJ1-1	CASSLKGGRTLNSEAFF	TGTGCCAGCAGCCTGAAGGGGGGAAGAACCCTGAACTCTGAAGCTTTCTTT
15	TRBV12-3/TRBV12-4	-	-	TRBJ1-2	CASSPGRPDLYGYTF	TGTGCCAGCAGTCCCGGACGTCCTGACCTCTATGGCTACACCTTC
18	TRBV11-2	once	TRBD1	TRBJ2-1	CASSLESPAGTAYNEQFF	TGTGCCAGCAGCTTAGAATCCCCCGCCGGGACAGCTTACAATGAGCAGTTCTTC
16	TRBV6-1	-	-	TRBJ2-3	CASSGGRPAATDTQYF	TGTGCCAGCAGTGGGGGCAGACCAGCGGCCACAGATACGCAGTATTTT
14	TRBV18	-	-	TRBJ1-1	CASSPQAVNTEAFF	TGTGCCAGCTCACCACAGGCAGTGAACACTGAAGCTTTCTTT
15	TRBV5-1	-	-	TRBJ2-1	CASRRETSSYNEQYF	TGCGCCAGCAGGCGGGAAACGAGCTCCTACAATGAGCAGTACTTT
15	TRBV12-3/TRBV12-4	-	TRBD1	TRBJ1-1	CASSFRGRMNTEAFF	TGTGCCAGCAGTTTCAGGGGGAGGATGAACACTGAAGCTTTCTTT
16	TRBV10-3	-	TRBD1	TRBJ1-2	CAISGPGQGKKNGYTF	TGTGCCATCAGTGGGCCGGGACAGGGAAAGAAAAATGGCTACACCTTC
15	TRBV5-1	-	TRBD1	TRBJ2-2	CASSKGQGEPGELFF	TGCGCCAGCAGCAAGGGACAGGGCGAACCCGGGGAGCTGTTTTTT
16	TRBV18	few	TRBD2	TRBJ2-3	CASSPPGLAGGDTQYF	TGTGCCAGCTCACCACCTGGACTAGCGGGGGGTGATACGCAGTATTTT
16	TRBV11-2	-	-	TRBJ2-1	CASSLVGGMGANEQFF	TGTGCCAGCAGCTTAGTCGGAGGGATGGGGGCCAATGAGCAGTTCTTC
15	TRBV3-1	-	-	TRBJ1-4	CASSQEAGAREKLFF	TGTGCCAGCAGCCAAGAAGCAGGGGCGCGTGAAAAACTGTTTTTT
12	TRBV2	-	-	TRBJ1-5	CASSGLRRLQHF	TGTGCCAGCAGTGGACTGCGCCGGCTCCAGCATTTT
16	TRBV10-3	-	-	TRBJ2-1	CAISDPTQLSYNEQFF	TGTGCCATCAGTGACCCGACACAACTCTCCTACAATGAGCAGTTCTTC
14	TRBV5-1	-	-	TRBJ2-3	CASSLYSSTDTQYF	TGCGCCAGCAGCTTGTATTCTAGCACAGATACGCAGTATTTT
13	TRBV2	-	TRBD1	TRBJ1-1	CASRDRGFTEAFF	TGTGCCAGCAGAGACAGGGGCTTCACTGAAGCTTTCTTT
14	TRBV12-3/TRBV12-4	few	-	TRBJ2-5	CASTPEGFRGTQYF	TGTGCCAGCACTCCCGAGGGGTTCCGGGGGACCCAGTACTTC
17	TRBV3-1	-	-	TRBJ1-2	CASSQGPTVEKFYGYTF	TGTGCCAGCAGCCAAGGACCGACAGTGGAGAAATTCTATGGCTACACCTTC
14	TRBV5-1	-	TRBD1	TRBJ1-6	CAGSLGTANSPLHF	TGCGCCGGCAGCTTGGGGACAGCGAATTCACCCCTCCACTTT
14	TRBV12-3/TRBV12-4	-	TRBD1	TRBJ1-5	CASSKTGGGQPQHF	TGTGCCAGCAGCAAGACAGGGGGCGGTCAGCCCCAGCATTTT
19	TRBV6-1	many	-	TRBJ2-6	CASSVSGSGRDSGANVLTF	TGTGCCAGCAGTGTTTCGGGTTCGGGACGAGACTCTGGGGCCAACGTCCTGACTTTC
13	TRBV5-1	few	-	TRBJ2-5	CASSLETGETQYF	TGCGCCAGCAGCTTGGAGACGGGAGAGACCCAGTACTTC
13	TRBV3-1	-	-	TRBJ2-7	CASSSRHRDEQYF	TGTGCCAGCAGCTCCCGTCACAGGGACGAGCAGTACTTC
17	TRBV7-2	-	-	TRBJ1-6	CASSVNPMSSYNSPLHF	TGTGCCAGCAGCGTTAACCCAATGAGCTCCTATAATTCACCCCTCCACTTT
19	TRBV6-1	once	-	TRBJ1-1	CASSPTPGVAPQRNTEAFF	TGTGCCAGCAGCCCTACCCCAGGGGTCGCGCCTCAAAGGAACACTGAAGCTTTCTTT
16	TRBV20-1	few	-	TRBJ1-5	CSARAVRGPAGQPQHF	TGCAGTGCTAGAGCGGTCAGGGGCCCCGCGGGTCAGCCCCAGCATTTT
17	TRBV9	-	-	TRBJ2-1	CASSLDGETSLYNEQFF	TGTGCCAGCAGTCTGGACGGCGAAACCTCCCTTTACAATGAGCAGTTCTTC
18	TRBV7-3	few	-	TRBJ2-1	CASSSPRGGGASYNEQFF	TGTGCCAGCAGCTCACCAAGAGGGGGGGGGGCCTCCTACAATGAGCAGTTCTTC
17	TRBV4-2	-	TRBD2	TRBJ2-1	CASSRSGLAGGVDEQFF	TGTGCCAGCAGCCGCTCGGGTCTAGCGGGGGGTGTGGATGAGCAGTTCTTC
13	TRBV5-1	-	TRBD2	TRBJ2-5	CASRVREGETQYF	TGCGCCAGCCGGGTCAGGGAGGGAGAGACCCAGTACTTC
16	TRBV6-1	-	-	TRBJ2-5	CASSERRAPGRIEQYF	TGTGCCAGCAGTGAGAGGAGAGCCCCAGGTAGAATTGAGCAGTACTTC
16	TRBV9	-	-	TRBJ2-7	CASSLYAGGGSYEQYF	TGTGCCAGCAGCCTGTACGCAGGAGGGGGCTCCTACGAGCAGTACTTC